These 8 T cell receptor beta chains came from one sample sequenced in a study of T cells in Graves' hyperthyroidism and ophthalmopathy. Amplified TCR beta CDR3 regions derived from RNA transcripts. Carried out on the TCR CDR3, a first-round RT-PCR used the HTBI primer set. TCRdb re-analysed the multiplex PCR reads in MiXCR, keeping a single row per CDR3 protein. Of approximately 360,000 distinct CDR3 sequences in the sample, more than 20% were seen once. The material sequenced was blood. The receptor source for this set is a man aged 45-65 years with Graves' hyperthyroidism.

The rearrangement links TRBV6-2 or TRBV6-3 to TRBJ2-7; 8 bases map to TRBD1. V lost 10 bases to trimming and J lost 5 bases; unmatched junction nucleotides: 13. Germline CDR1 is MNHEY and CDR2 is SVGEGT. CDR3 size: 14 residues. DNA for the CDR3: TGTGCCACGGCCAGGGACAGGTGGCTAAACGAGCAGTACTTC. Translation gives CATARDRWLNEQYF.

This clonotype has a handful of counts. The genes are TRBV18 and TRBJ2-2; TRBD2 aligns across 8 bases. Trimming removed 2 bases from V and 7 bases from J; junction bases left unmatched: 9. This CDR3 has 16 amino acids. Germline-derived CDR1 and CDR2 are KGHSH and LQKENI. Here the CDR3 reads CASSPKAGAKGGELFF. As DNA, the CDR3 is TGTGCCAGCTCACCAAAAGCGGGAGCTAAGGGCGGGGAGCTGTTTTTT. Combining the CDR3 with reference TRBV18 and TRBJ2-2 gives the whole variable domain NAGVMQNPRHLVRRRGQEARLRCSPMKGHSHVYWYRQLPEEGLKFMVYLQKENIIDESGMPKERFSAEFPKEGPSILRIQQVVRGDSAAYFCASSPKAGAKGGELFFGEGSRLTVL.

This clonotype was observed many times. Here the CDR3 DNA reads TGTGCCAGCAGACGGAAGACAGGGGCGGATGGTAGCAATCAGCCCCAGCATTTT. Protein: CASRRKTGADGSNQPQHF. This chain joins TRBV6-1 and TRBJ1-5; TRBD1 agrees at 8 bases. The germline V gene encodes CDR1 MNHNS and CDR2 SASEGT. CDR3 length: 18 amino acids. V gave up 6 bases and J gave up 0 bases; unmatched junction bases: 13.

This clonotype has a handful of counts. The chain is built from TRBV2 and TRBJ2-1, with TRBD2 matching over 8 bases. Germline V lookup: CDR1 SNHLY, CDR2 FYNNEI. The CDR3 extends over 13 amino acids. The J segment lost 15 bases and the V segment lost 4 bases, leaving 11 bases of the junction unmatched. The CDR3 sequence: CASSVAGPSSPFF. The CDR3, as DNA: TGTGCCAGCAGTGTAGCGGGACCCTCAAGCCCGTTCTTC.

This clonotype was counted many times. V gene TRBV28 combines with J gene TRBJ1-5; a weak D match, TRBD1 (6 bases). Trimming cost V 5 bases and J 2 bases, with 10 bases left between them. Germline CDR1 is MDHEN and CDR2 is SYDVKM. CDR3 length equals 14 residues. This chain's CDR3 is CASSIYRGNQPQHF. The CDR3 DNA sequence: TGTGCCAGCAGTATCTACAGGGGCAATCAGCCCCAGCATTTT.

The chain joins TRBV7-9 to TRBJ2-2; TRBD1 aligns across 7 bases. V shed 5 bases, J shed 4 bases, and the junction held 7 bases outside the gene matches. The CDR3 has 15 residues. Germline CDR1 is SEHNR and CDR2 is FQNEAQ (reference sequence). The CDR3 is CASSPGTVPTGELFF. The CDR3 DNA is TGTGCCAGCAGCCCCGGGACAGTCCCCACCGGGGAGCTGTTTTTT.

This clonotype showed up many times. The V and J genes are TRBV11-2 and TRBJ1-1; D call uncertain. The CDR3 is made up of 16 amino acids. Trimming shortened V by 1 base and J by 1 base, and 13 bases separated the two germline ends. Per the germline V gene, CDR1 is SGHAT and CDR2 is FQNNGV. DNA for the CDR3: TGTGCCAGCAGCTTAGTTGTCGGGGAGGGGAACACTGAAGCTTTCTTT. It translates to CASSLVVGEGNTEAFF.

This clonotype was observed at least ten times. The chain combines TRBV30 with TRBJ1-1, with 9 bases matching TRBD1. This CDR3 is built from 14 residues. Germline lookup yields CDR1 GTSNPN and CDR2 SVGIG (reference sequence). The V segment lost 5 bases and the J segment 0 bases; nucleotides outside the gene matches: 4. The CDR3 region is CAWGQGILNTEAFF. The CDR3 bases are TGTGCCTGGGGACAGGGGATTTTGAACACTGAAGCTTTCTTT.